This TCR beta chain derives from a study of blood T cells in healthy people across ages. Background on the study: With template switching, about one barcoded beta molecule was captured per two T cells. Points from the study as a whole: Researchers judged that diversity estimates from one million T cells fell short of true values.

The authors ran a second PCR of 7 to 11 cycles using a sample-barcoded 5' primer and a J-beta primer mix. Carrying 12 random nucleotides, a template-switch adaptor labeled each individual cDNA molecule. A single record per CDR3 protein comes from TCRdb applying MiXCR to the 5' RACE reads. Of more than 550,000 distinct CDR3 sequences listed, 22% are singletons. Concerning this clonotype itself: Its antigen is unidentified.

The length of the CDR3 is 14 residues. V was pared by 6 bases and J by 6 bases, with 9 bases of the junction left unmatched. The source is a man between 65 and 80 years old in good health. Sequenced sample: blood. The chain uses TRBV12-3 or TRBV12-4 and TRBJ1-1; 8 bases are a match to TRBD1. CDR3 in amino acids: CASRHDRGGAEAFF. The CDR3 nucleotides are TGTGCCAGCAGACATGACAGGGGAGGGGCTGAAGCTTTCTTT.